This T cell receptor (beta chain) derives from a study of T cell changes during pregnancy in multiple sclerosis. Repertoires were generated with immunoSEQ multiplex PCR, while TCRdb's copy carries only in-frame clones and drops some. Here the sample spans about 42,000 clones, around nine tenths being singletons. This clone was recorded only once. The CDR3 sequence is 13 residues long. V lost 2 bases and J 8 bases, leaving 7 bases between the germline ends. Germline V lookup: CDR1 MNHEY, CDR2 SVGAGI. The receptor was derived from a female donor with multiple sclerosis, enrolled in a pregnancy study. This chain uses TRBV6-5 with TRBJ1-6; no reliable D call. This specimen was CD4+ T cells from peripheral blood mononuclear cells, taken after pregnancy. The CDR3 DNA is TGTGCCAGCAGTTACGAGGTTGATTCACCCCTCCACTTT. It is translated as CASSYEVDSPLHF.